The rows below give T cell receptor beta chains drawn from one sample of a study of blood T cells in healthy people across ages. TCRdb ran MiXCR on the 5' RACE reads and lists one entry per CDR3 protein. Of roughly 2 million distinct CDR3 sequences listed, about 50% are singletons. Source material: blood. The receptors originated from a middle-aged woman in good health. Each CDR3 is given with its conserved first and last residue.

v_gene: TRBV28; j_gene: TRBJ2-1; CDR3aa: CTSSRGQGSYNEQFF
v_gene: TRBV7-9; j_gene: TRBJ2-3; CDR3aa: CASSLASIGDWNTDTQYF
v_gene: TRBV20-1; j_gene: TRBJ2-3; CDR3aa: CSARDPHSGGTDTQYF
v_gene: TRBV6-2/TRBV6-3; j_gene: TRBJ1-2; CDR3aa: CASRSDGQGNYGYTF
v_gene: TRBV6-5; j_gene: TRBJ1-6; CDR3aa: CASSYSGRGRSYNSPLHF
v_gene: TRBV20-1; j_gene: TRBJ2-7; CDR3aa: CSARAGQGYEQYF
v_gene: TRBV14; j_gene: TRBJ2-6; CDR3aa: CASSQGTSRANVLTF
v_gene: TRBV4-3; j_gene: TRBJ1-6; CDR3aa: CASSHTGQGSSPLHF
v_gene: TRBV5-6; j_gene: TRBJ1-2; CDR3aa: CASSARQAPRYGYTF
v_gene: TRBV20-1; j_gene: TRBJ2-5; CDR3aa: CSARGQGVGNEQYF
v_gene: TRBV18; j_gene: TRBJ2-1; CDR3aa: CASSLVAGGPRGEQFF
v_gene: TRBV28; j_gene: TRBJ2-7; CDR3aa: CASNDPGQPYEQYF
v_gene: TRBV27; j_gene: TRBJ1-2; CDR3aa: CASSPGSFYYTF
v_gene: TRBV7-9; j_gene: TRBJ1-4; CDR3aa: CASTDSQSPEKLFF
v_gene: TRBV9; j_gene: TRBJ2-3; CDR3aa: CASSSPGAGTDTQYF
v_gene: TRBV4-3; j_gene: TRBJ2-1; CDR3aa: CASSQDWRGGFEQFF
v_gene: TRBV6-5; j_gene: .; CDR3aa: CASSYARVRETQYF
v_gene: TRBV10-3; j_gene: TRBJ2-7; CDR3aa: CAISGDSYEQYF
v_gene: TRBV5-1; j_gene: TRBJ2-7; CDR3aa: CASSSNRGQRYEQYF
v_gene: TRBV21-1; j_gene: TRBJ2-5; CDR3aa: CASSIGRREETQYF
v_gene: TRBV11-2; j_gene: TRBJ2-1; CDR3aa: CASSPLGSGGNEQFF
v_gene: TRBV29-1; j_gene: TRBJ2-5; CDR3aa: CSVVGGGHQETQYF
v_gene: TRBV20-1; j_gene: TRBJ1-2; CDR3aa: CSARGSLSRHYTF
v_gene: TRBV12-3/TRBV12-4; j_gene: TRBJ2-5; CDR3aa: CASSANLGLAGVGETQYF
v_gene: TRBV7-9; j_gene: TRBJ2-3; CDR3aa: CASRDWDRSVDTQYF
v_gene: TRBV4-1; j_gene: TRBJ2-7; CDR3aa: CASSQIAEGPDYEQYF
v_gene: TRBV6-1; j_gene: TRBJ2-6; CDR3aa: CASNPGHGLSGANVLTF
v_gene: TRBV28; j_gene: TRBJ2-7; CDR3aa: CASSSTIYEQYF
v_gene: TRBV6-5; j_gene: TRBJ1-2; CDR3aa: CASTNGYYGYTF
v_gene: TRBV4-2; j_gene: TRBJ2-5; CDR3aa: CASSLKRGAGETQYF
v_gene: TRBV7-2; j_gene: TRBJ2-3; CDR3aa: CASSLVSTSGGVDTQYF
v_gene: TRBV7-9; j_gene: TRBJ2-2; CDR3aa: CASSPGQTGELFF
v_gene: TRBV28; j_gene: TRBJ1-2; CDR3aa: CASSRQGIYGYTF
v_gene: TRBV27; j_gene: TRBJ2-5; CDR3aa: CASSLSWGLQETQYF
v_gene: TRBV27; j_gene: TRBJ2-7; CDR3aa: CASSLSPSRGTYEQYF
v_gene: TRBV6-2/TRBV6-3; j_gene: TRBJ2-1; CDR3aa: CASGHGGEQFF
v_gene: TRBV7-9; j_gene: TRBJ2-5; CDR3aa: CASSSPGEGARETQYF
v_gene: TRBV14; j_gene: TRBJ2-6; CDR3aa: CASSDPSGANVLTF
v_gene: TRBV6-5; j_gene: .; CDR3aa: CASSYHGTSGGETQYF
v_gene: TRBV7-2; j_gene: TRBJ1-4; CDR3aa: CACSSGKQGYEKLFF
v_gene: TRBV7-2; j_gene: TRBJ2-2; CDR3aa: CASSSRGLATGELFF
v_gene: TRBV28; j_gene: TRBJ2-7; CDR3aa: CASNTGVYEQYF
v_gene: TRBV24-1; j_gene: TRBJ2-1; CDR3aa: CATSDSGGQQFF
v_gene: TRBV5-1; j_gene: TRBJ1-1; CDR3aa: CASSVGQGGLNTEAFF